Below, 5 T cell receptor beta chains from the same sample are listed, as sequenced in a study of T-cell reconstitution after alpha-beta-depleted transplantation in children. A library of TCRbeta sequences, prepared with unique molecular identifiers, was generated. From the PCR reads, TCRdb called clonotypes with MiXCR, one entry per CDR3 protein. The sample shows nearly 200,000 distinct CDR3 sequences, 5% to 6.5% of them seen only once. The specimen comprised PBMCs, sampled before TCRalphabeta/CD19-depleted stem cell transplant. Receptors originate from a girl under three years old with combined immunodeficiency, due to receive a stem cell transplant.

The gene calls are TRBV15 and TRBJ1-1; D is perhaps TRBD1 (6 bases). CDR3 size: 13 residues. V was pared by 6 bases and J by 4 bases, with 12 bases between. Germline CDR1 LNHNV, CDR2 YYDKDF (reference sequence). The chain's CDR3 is CATSYHRATEAFF. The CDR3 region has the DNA TGTGCCACCAGTTACCACAGGGCCACTGAAGCTTTCTTT. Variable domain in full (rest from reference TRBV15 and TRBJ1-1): DAMVIQNPRYQVTQFGKPVTLSCSQTLNHNVMYWYQQKSSQAPKLLFHYYDKDFNNEADTPDNFQSRRPNTSFCFLDIRSPGLGDTAMYLCATSYHRATEAFFGQGTRLTVV.

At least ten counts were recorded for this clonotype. The CDR3 nucleotides are TGCGCCAGCAGCCAAGGAACAGCAGCCAAAAACATTCAGTACTTC. This gives the protein CASSQGTAAKNIQYF. This rearrangement joins TRBV4-3 to TRBJ2-4, with unresolved D. With 1 base removed from V and 0 bases from J, the gap between germline ends came to 7 bases. From germline, CDR1 is LGHNA and CDR2 YSLEER. This CDR3 has 15 amino acids.

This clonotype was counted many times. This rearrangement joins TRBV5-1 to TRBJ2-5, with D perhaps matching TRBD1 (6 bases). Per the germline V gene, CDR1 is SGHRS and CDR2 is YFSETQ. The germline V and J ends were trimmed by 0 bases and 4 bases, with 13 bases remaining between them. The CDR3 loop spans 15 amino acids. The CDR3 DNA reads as TGCGCCAGCAGCTTGGACGGGACATCCCCAGAGACCCAGTACTTC. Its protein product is CASSLDGTSPETQYF.

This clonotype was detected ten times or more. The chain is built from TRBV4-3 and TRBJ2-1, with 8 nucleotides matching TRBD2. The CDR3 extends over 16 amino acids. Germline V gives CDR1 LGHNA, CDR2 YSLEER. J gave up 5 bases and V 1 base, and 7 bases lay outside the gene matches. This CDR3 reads CASSQGTSGLNNEQFF. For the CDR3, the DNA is TGCGCCAGCAGCCAAGGCACTAGCGGCCTCAACAATGAGCAGTTCTTC.

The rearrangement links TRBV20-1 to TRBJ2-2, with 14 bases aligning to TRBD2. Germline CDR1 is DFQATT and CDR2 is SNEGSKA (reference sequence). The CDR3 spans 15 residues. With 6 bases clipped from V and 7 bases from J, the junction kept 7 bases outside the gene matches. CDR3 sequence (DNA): TGCAGTGCAAAGGGACTAGCGGGAGAACTCGGGGAGCTGTTTTTT. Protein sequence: CSAKGLAGELGELFF.